This TCR beta chain was obtained from a study of blood T cells in healthy people across ages. Each sample gave at least 7 million isolated PBMCs. Germline CDR1 and CDR2: SQVTM and ANQGSEA. V was clipped by 6 bases and J by 5 bases, with 17 bases between them. CDR3 size: 14 residues. This clonotype was seen repeatedly, ten times or more. Primers used in a second PCR of roughly 6 to 11 cycles were a sample-barcoded 5' primer and a J-beta primer mix. TCRdb fed the 5' RACE reads into MiXCR, producing one record per CDR3 protein. The sample records 1.5 million to 2 million distinct CDR3 sequences, almost 35% being singletons.

Material for sequencing was blood. The V gene is TRBV29-1, the J gene TRBJ2-1; D is undetermined. This TCR was recovered from a woman under 40 in good health. The CDR3 loop is CSVSPRMSDNEQFF. CDR3 in DNA: TGCAGCGTCTCACCTAGGATGAGCGACAATGAGCAGTTCTTC.